This T cell receptor beta chain was sequenced during a study of monozygotic twins with inflammatory bowel disease. Overall study results and limits: Fewer shared clonotypes with others were found in IBD patients than in healthy twins, especially with disease activity. IBD patients carried less diverse TCRbeta repertoires (inverse Simpson) than healthy co-twins.

The CDR3 totals 14 residues. Germline V gene lookup returns CDR1 LNHDA and CDR2 SQIVND (reference sequence). No DNA is given; TCRdb re-called the 5' RACE reads and lists each CDR3 protein once. Seen in this sample are about 160,000 distinct CDR3 sequences; the ten most common clones hold approximately 3%. As concerns this clonotype: What it recognizes is unknown.

V is TRBV19 and J is TRBJ2-1; TCRdb selects TRBD2, and the lack of DNA leaves this call unchecked. This sequence was found in a human donor with ulcerative colitis or Crohn's disease, or a healthy co-twin of an affected twin (not recorded which). Sequencing was done on a sample of blood. CDR3 protein: CASSTREGRNEQFF.